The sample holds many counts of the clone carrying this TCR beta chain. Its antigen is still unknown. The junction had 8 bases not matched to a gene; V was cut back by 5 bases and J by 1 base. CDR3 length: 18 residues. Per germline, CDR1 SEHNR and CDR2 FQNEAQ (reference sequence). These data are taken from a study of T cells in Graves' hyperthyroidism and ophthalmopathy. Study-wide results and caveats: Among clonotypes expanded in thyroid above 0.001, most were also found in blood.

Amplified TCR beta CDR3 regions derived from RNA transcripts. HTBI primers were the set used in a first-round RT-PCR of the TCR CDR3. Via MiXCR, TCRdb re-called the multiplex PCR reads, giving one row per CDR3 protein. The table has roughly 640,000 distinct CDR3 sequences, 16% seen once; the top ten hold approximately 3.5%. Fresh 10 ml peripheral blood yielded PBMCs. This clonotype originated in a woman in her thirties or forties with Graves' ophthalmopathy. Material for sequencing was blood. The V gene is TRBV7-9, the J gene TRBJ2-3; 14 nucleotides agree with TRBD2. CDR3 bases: TGTGCCAGCAGCAAACCGGGACTAGCGGGAGTTGGCACAGATACGCAGTATTTT. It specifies CASSKPGLAGVGTDTQYF.